Following are 19 T cell receptor beta chains from one sample sequenced in a study of blood T cell repertoires in COVID-19. The repertoire was sequenced with immunoSEQ multiplex PCR; TCRdb's copy has only in-frame clones and lacks some. Altogether more than 200,000 clones are present, 80% to 90% being singletons, with the ten largest covering about 3.5%. Source material: PBMCs or T cells enriched from blood (not recorded which). These receptor sequences come from a woman under 40 who had been exposed to COVID-19.

J is TRBJ1-1 and V is TRBV2, with TRBD1 matching over 12 bases. Germline CDR1 SNHLY, CDR2 FYNNEI. V gave up 7 bases and J gave up 5 bases; unmatched junction bases: 11. The CDR3 covers 16 residues. The CDR3 sequence is CASTIPGQGARTEAFF. The CDR3 region has the DNA TGTGCCAGCACCATTCCGGGACAGGGGGCGCGAACTGAAGCTTTCTTT.

The CDR3 region is CASRPPGQRSGYTF. DNA for the CDR3: TGCGCCAGCAGACCCCCGGGACAGAGGAGCGGCTACACCTTC. The chain uses TRBV4-1 and TRBJ1-2, with TRBD1 identical over 7 bases. Germline loops: CDR1 MGHRA, CDR2 YSYEKL. V dropped 6 bases and J dropped 8; count of bases not matched to a gene: 12. There are 14 residues in the CDR3.

The chain links TRBV18 to TRBJ2-2; 9 nucleotides align to TRBD2. V trimming: 2 bases; J trimming: 2 bases; junction bases outside the gene matches: 9. Germline CDR1 is KGHSH and CDR2 is LQKENI. The CDR3 length is 18 residues. CDR3 in amino acids: CASSPRPAGGRNTGELFF. DNA of the CDR3: TGTGCCAGCTCACCAAGGCCAGCGGGAGGCCGTAACACCGGGGAGCTGTTTTTT.

CDR3 sequence (DNA): TGTGCCAGCAGTTACGGAGAGTATGGGTACAATGAGCAGTTCTTC. Its protein product is CASSYGEYGYNEQFF. The rearrangement joins TRBV6-5 to TRBJ2-1; no definite D call. The ends were cut back, 2 bases at V and 4 bases at J, with 12 bases in the middle. CDR3 length equals 15 residues. CDR1 is MNHEY, CDR2 SVGAGI, per germline.

The genes are TRBV20-1 and TRBJ2-1; 14 bases map to TRBD2. This CDR3 is built from 15 residues. Germline trimming cut 3 bases from V and 5 bases from J; bases unmatched to any gene: 3. Germline assignment: CDR1 DFQATT and CDR2 SNEGSKA (reference sequence). CDR3 amino acids: CSASGLAGGNNEQFF. The DNA for the CDR3 is TGCAGTGCTAGTGGACTAGCGGGAGGCAACAATGAGCAGTTCTTC.

The V and J genes are TRBV7-9 and TRBJ2-1, with 9 bases identical to TRBD1. The CDR3 extends over 16 amino acids. V lost 1 base and J lost 5; bases outside the gene matches: 6. CDR1 is SEHNR, CDR2 FQNEAQ, per germline (reference sequence). The chain's CDR3 is CASSLGDGTGNNEQFF. Here the CDR3 DNA reads TGTGCCAGCAGCTTAGGGGACGGGACAGGGAACAATGAGCAGTTCTTC.

This clone was observed a single time. This chain connects TRBV11-1 to TRBJ1-2, with D possibly being TRBD1 (5 bases). In germline, CDR1 is SGHAT, CDR2 FQDESV (reference sequence). Trimming took 10 bases from V and 7 from J, leaving 19 bases between them. The CDR3 covers 13 residues. The CDR3 DNA sequence: TGTGCCAAGAATATTAGGGGTTTGGCTGGCTACACCTTC. This codes for CAKNIRGLAGYTF.

The rearrangement links TRBV11-2 to TRBJ2-7; TRBD1 matches 8 bases. CDR1 is SGHAT and CDR2 is FQNNGV in the germline V gene. V was clipped by 1 base and J by 3 bases; unmatched bases: 5. The CDR3 has 15 residues. The CDR3 loop reads CASSLGPDRGYEQYF. In nucleotides, the CDR3 is TGTGCCAGCAGCTTAGGCCCAGACAGGGGCTACGAGCAGTACTTC.

V and J are TRBV7-8 and TRBJ2-1; 7 bases are shared with TRBD2. Trimming removed 5 bases from V and 8 bases from J; junction bases left unmatched: 12. CDR1 is SGHVS, CDR2 FQNEAQ, per germline. The CDR3 sequence is 15 residues long. CDR3: CASSLGLPTTDEQFF. CDR3 DNA sequence: TGTGCCAGCAGCCTGGGACTACCAACCACTGATGAGCAGTTCTTC.

The genes are TRBV5-1 and TRBJ1-1; D might be TRBD1 (5 bases). This CDR3 comprises 15 residues. Per the germline V gene, CDR1 is SGHRS and CDR2 is YFSETQ. V was trimmed by 2 bases and J by 7 bases, leaving 18 bases between them. The DNA of the CDR3 is TGCGCCAGCAGCTTTCAAGGGACTTCGACCTTTGAAGCTTTCTTT. Translation: CASSFQGTSTFEAFF.

The chain employs TRBV10-3 and TRBJ1-2; the D gene is possibly TRBD1 (5 bases). This CDR3 comprises 14 residues. Germline V gives CDR1 ENHRY, CDR2 SYGVKD. Trimming took 8 bases from V and 1 from J, leaving 14 bases between them. The chain's CDR3 is CAIRPTVFNYGYTF. Here the CDR3 DNA reads TGTGCCATCCGCCCGACAGTGTTTAACTATGGCTACACCTTC.

In this sample, this clone turned up a few times. The rearrangement uses TRBV28 and TRBJ2-2, with TRBD1 identical over 7 bases. The CDR3 sequence is 14 residues long. V was pared by 5 bases and J by 5 bases, with 5 bases of the junction left unmatched. Per germline, CDR1 MDHEN and CDR2 SYDVKM. Here the CDR3 DNA reads TGTGCCAGCAGTGTTGGGACAGAGACCGGGGAGCTGTTTTTT. As protein: CASSVGTETGELFF.

The rearrangement uses TRBV7-9 and TRBJ1-1, with D perhaps matching TRBD1 (5 bases). Germline V gene data show CDR1 as SEHNR and CDR2 as FQNEAQ (reference sequence). The CDR3 contains 15 residues. V was cut by 10 bases and J by 0 bases, with 18 bases left in between. The DNA for the CDR3 is TGTGCCATCCCCCTTGTAGGGGCTTTGAACACTGAAGCTTTCTTT. Protein sequence: CAIPLVGALNTEAFF.

The rearrangement uses TRBV5-1 and TRBJ1-1; 7 nucleotides match TRBD1. V lost 7 bases and J lost 1; bases outside the gene matches: 10. The CDR3 sequence is 15 residues long. Germline loops: CDR1 SGHRS, CDR2 YFSETQ. Here the CDR3 reads CASSGTALENTEAFF. CDR3 in DNA: TGCGCCAGCTCCGGGACAGCCCTTGAGAACACTGAAGCTTTCTTT. Combining the CDR3 with reference TRBV5-1 and TRBJ1-1 gives the whole variable domain KAGVTQTPRYLIKTRGQQVTLSCSPISGHRSVSWYQQTPGQGLQFLFEYFSETQRNKGNFPGRFSGRQFSNSRSEMNVSTLELGDSALYLCASSGTALENTEAFFGQGTRLTVV.

This chain links TRBV19 with TRBJ2-7; tentatively, D is TRBD2 (5 bases). CDR1 and CDR2 from the germline V gene are LNHDA and SQIVND (reference sequence). The CDR3 is made up of 14 amino acids. V lost 6 bases and J 3 bases, leaving 15 bases between the germline ends. CDR3 sequence: CASSLTRNHYEQYF. The CDR3 bases are TGTGCCAGTAGCCTCACTAGGAACCACTACGAGCAGTACTTC.

CDR3 DNA sequence: TGTGCCATCAGTGATTCCTTCGCGACATCGAATGAGCAGTTCTTC. It encodes CAISDSFATSNEQFF. The chain has TRBV10-3 and TRBJ2-1; no clear D gene. CDR1 ENHRY and CDR2 SYGVKD come from the germline V gene. This CDR3 contains 15 residues. V lost 3 bases and J lost 7, with 16 bases in between.

This chain connects TRBV28 to TRBJ2-1; 8 bases align to TRBD2. This CDR3 is 15 amino acids long. The V segment lost 7 bases and the J segment 6 bases; nucleotides outside the gene matches: 11. Germline-derived CDR1 and CDR2 are MDHEN and SYDVKM. DNA for the CDR3: TGTGCCAGCATAGAGCGGAGCGGGAGTGCCAATGAGCAGTTCTTC. The encoded protein is CASIERSGSANEQFF.

The CDR3 sequence is CASSLATGHVYEQYF. The CDR3 nucleotides read TGCGCCAGCAGCCTGGCGACAGGGCATGTCTACGAGCAGTACTTC. The rearrangement uses TRBV5-1 and TRBJ2-7; 7 bases fit TRBD1. The CDR3 has 15 amino acids. Germline V gene sequence: CDR1 SGHRS, CDR2 YFSETQ. With 4 bases clipped from V and 3 bases from J, the junction kept 10 bases outside the gene matches.

The chain uses TRBV30 and TRBJ1-6; D is undetermined. The CDR3 runs 14 residues. Per the germline V gene, CDR1 is GTSNPN and CDR2 is SVGIG (reference sequence). CDR3 DNA: TGTGCTGTTCGACGAGACTACTATAATTCACCCCTCCACTTT. Amino acids: CAVRRDYYNSPLHF.